The 21 T cell receptor beta chains listed next were all sequenced from one sample in a study of human T cells and chemical hapten exposure. From the RACE reads, TCRdb called clonotypes with MiXCR, one entry per CDR3 protein. The sample lists fewer than 50,000 distinct CDR3 sequences, 6% to 9.5% seen once, with roughly 1.3% in the top ten. Regarding time point: pre-sensitization, week 0. Sample treatment: therapeutic diphenylcyclopropenone sensitization with weekly scalp DPC. The input for sequencing was whole blood, taken in connection with sensitization to the hapten diphenylcyclopropenone (DPC). These receptors were collected from a woman between 50 and 59 years old with alopecia areata. Some clones in this sample may be carry-over from other donors' samples.

The chain has TRBV5-1 and TRBJ1-5, with unresolved D. Trimming cost V 4 bases and J 6 bases, with 14 bases left between them. Germline V gene data show CDR1 as SGHRS and CDR2 as YFSETQ. The length of the CDR3 is 14 residues. The CDR3: CASSVDGSGQPQHF. CDR3 coding DNA: TGCGCCAGCAGCGTGGACGGCTCGGGTCAGCCCCAGCATTTT.

This clonotype was picked up many times. This chain connects TRBV18 to TRBJ2-7; 9 bases are shared with TRBD1. Germline CDR1 and CDR2: KGHSH and LQKENI. V gave up 3 bases and J gave up 5 bases; unmatched junction bases: 5. CDR3 size: 14 residues. This CDR3 is CASSPSTGGNEQYF. CDR3 sequence (DNA): TGTGCCAGCTCACCGTCCACAGGGGGCAACGAGCAGTACTTC. Looking up the rest from reference TRBV18 and TRBJ2-7 gives the full variable domain: NAGVMQNPRHLVRRRGQEARLRCSPMKGHSHVYWYRQLPEEGLKFMVYLQKENIIDESGMPKERFSAEFPKEGPSILRIQQVVRGDSAAYFCASSPSTGGNEQYFGPGTRLTVT.

This clonotype has a count of ten or more. The V and J genes are TRBV7-6 and TRBJ2-5, with D perhaps TRBD1 (7 bases). V shed 4 bases and J shed 4 bases, with 10 bases lying between them. The CDR3 runs 13 residues. The germline gives CDR1 SGHVS, CDR2 FNYEAQ. CDR3 sequence (DNA): TGTGCCAGCAGCTCGCAGGGGGGAGAGACCCAGTACTTC. It yields the protein CASSSQGGETQYF.

This clonotype was recorded at least ten times. V gene TRBV7-8 combines with J gene TRBJ2-1; perhaps D is TRBD1 or TRBD2 (5 bases each). The CDR3 length is 12 residues. Germline V CDR1 and CDR2: SGHVS, FQNEAQ. Between the trimmed V and J ends, which lost 3 bases and 12 bases, there was a span of 12 bases. CDR3 protein: CASSFGGAGQFF. CDR3 coding DNA: TGTGCCAGCAGCTTTGGTGGGGCGGGGCAGTTCTTC.

This clonotype was observed many times. The chain uses TRBV6-4 and TRBJ2-2; 7 positions match TRBD1. Germline V gene sequence: CDR1 MRHNA, CDR2 SNTAGT. The ends lost 5 bases at V and 2 bases at J; junction bases unmatched: 5. This CDR3 contains 15 residues. Written as DNA, the CDR3 is TGTGCCAGCAGTCGGGACAGCGCTAACACCGGGGAGCTGTTTTTT. Its protein product is CASSRDSANTGELFF.

In its sample, this clonotype was seen many times. The chain has TRBV28 and TRBJ1-1, with D perhaps matching TRBD1 (5 bases). Looked up from germline, CDR1 is MDHEN and CDR2 is SYDVKM. The CDR3 consists of 13 residues. V was cut by 6 bases and J by 6 bases, with 14 bases left in between. CDR3: CASSPGHTAEAFF. CDR3 sequence (DNA): TGTGCCAGCAGCCCCGGACATACGGCTGAAGCTTTCTTT.

The table lists this clonotype with a few counts. V gene TRBV7-3 combines with J gene TRBJ2-3, with TRBD1 matching over 8 bases. CDR1 is SGHTA and CDR2 is FQGTGA in the germline V gene. With V trimmed by 0 bases and J by 2 bases, 7 bases remained unmatched. This CDR3 region has 17 residues. The CDR3 region has the DNA TGTGCCAGCAGCTTAACGTCGACAGGGGCCTCCACAGATACGCAGTATTTT. This encodes CASSLTSTGASTDTQYF.

The chain joins TRBV11-2 to TRBJ2-3, with D possibly being TRBD2 (6 bases). Trimming removed 5 bases from V and 6 bases from J, with 18 bases in between. Germline-derived CDR1 and CDR2 are SGHAT and FQNNGV. The CDR3 is made up of 15 amino acids. CDR3: CASSPLGLGGDTQYF. As DNA, the CDR3 is TGTGCCAGCAGCCCGTTAGGGCTTGGAGGGGATACGCAGTATTTT.

This clonotype was found many times. The genes are TRBV19 and TRBJ1-2; maybe TRBD1 (6 bases). The CDR3 spans 14 residues. V was cut by 5 bases and J by 4 bases, with 14 bases left in between. Germline V CDR1 and CDR2: LNHDA, SQIVND (reference sequence). The CDR3 loop reads CASSVEQGVYGYTF. Written as DNA, the CDR3 is TGTGCCAGTAGTGTCGAACAGGGCGTCTATGGCTACACCTTC.

V gene TRBV27 combines with J gene TRBJ2-3; 10 nucleotides match TRBD1. CDR1 is MNHEY and CDR2 is SMNVEV in the germline V gene (reference sequence). The CDR3 covers 17 residues. Trimming removed 6 bases from V and 6 bases from J; junction bases left unmatched: 15. The CDR3 protein is CASSRQGASVLLDTQYF. CDR3 DNA: TGTGCCAGCAGCCGACAGGGGGCGTCAGTTTTGCTCGATACGCAGTATTTT.

There are many counts of this clonotype. One end of the junction is discordant with germline, which a read error may explain. CDR3 bases: TGTGCTAGCAGCTTAGGGGCAACTAGCGGCCCCCAAGAGACCCAGTACTTC. It yields the protein CASSLGATSGPQETQYF. The chain joins TRBV7-7 to TRBJ2-5, with 8 bases identical to TRBD2. Germline CDR1 and CDR2: SSHAT and FNYEAQ (reference sequence). The CDR3 is made up of 17 amino acids.

Many counts were recorded for this clonotype. The chain couples TRBV6-1 to TRBJ2-2, with TRBD2 as a possible D gene (5 bases). Trimming left V 1 base short and J 9 bases short, with 6 bases between. Looked up from germline, CDR1 is MNHNS and CDR2 is SASEGT. This CDR3 has 12 residues. As DNA, the CDR3 is TGTGCCAGCAGTGAAGTCGGGAGGGAGCTGTTTTTT. Protein sequence: CASSEVGRELFF.

This clonotype was counted ten times or more. The chain joins TRBV4-2 to TRBJ2-7; 8 nucleotides match TRBD2. J gave up 2 bases and V 0 bases, and 3 bases lay outside the gene matches. Germline assignment: CDR1 LGHNA and CDR2 YNFKEQ. The CDR3 totals 15 residues. CDR3 residues: CASSQDRGLAYEQYF. CDR3 bases: TGTGCCAGCAGCCAAGACCGGGGACTAGCCTACGAGCAGTACTTC.

This clonotype occurred a few times. The chain combines TRBV29-1 with TRBJ2-3, with D possibly matching TRBD2 (6 bases). The CDR3 length is 12 residues. Trimming took off 7 bases at V and 6 bases at J, with 14 bases between the two ends. CDR1 is SQVTM and CDR2 is ANQGSEA in the germline V gene. The CDR3 sequence: CSAGGQADTQYF. CDR3 nucleotides: TGCAGCGCCGGGGGTCAAGCGGATACGCAGTATTTT.

The chain couples TRBV28 to TRBJ1-2, with D maybe TRBD1 (6 bases). The CDR3 covers 13 residues. Germline loops: CDR1 MDHEN, CDR2 SYDVKM. With 8 bases removed from V and 8 bases from J, the gap between germline ends came to 18 bases. The CDR3 nucleotides are TGTGCCAGCTATGACCGACAGGCACGCGGCTACACCTTC. Protein product: CASYDRQARGYTF.

As for this clonotype: Relative to the germline gene, one junction end is altered; a read error may explain this. V and J are TRBV27 and TRBJ2-7; 7 bases fit TRBD1. Germline lookup yields CDR1 MNHEY and CDR2 SMNVEV (reference sequence). This CDR3 is 14 amino acids long. CDR3 amino acids: CASSDRAPLYERYF. For the CDR3, the DNA is TGTGCCAGCAGCGACAGGGCTCCTCTCTACGAGCGGTACTTC.

This clonotype appeared many times. The J gene is TRBJ1-2, the V gene TRBV24-1; weak D call: TRBD1 (6 bases). V lost 9 bases and J 3 bases, leaving 10 bases between the germline ends. Germline V gene data show CDR1 as KGHDR and CDR2 as SFDVKD. The length of the CDR3 is 12 residues. CDR3 coding DNA: TGTGCCACCCAGGACAGCTACTATGGCTACACCTTC. Translating it yields CATQDSYYGYTF.

The chain uses TRBV28 and TRBJ2-7; no reliable D call. The CDR3 totals 12 residues. Germline-derived CDR1 and CDR2 are MDHEN and SYDVKM. V lost 5 bases and J 3 bases, leaving 8 bases between the germline ends. CDR3 DNA: TGTGCCAGCAGTGCGGACGGCTACGAGCAGTACTTC. Residues: CASSADGYEQYF.

The chain uses TRBV30 and TRBJ1-2, with TRBD1 as a possible D gene (5 bases). Germline CDR1 reads GTSNPN; CDR2 reads SVGIG (reference sequence). This CDR3 is 12 amino acids long. Trimming took 4 bases from V and 4 from J, leaving 10 bases between them. CDR3 amino acids: CAWMRQGYGYTF. The CDR3 DNA sequence: TGTGCCTGGATGCGGCAGGGCTATGGCTACACCTTC.

This clonotype has a handful of counts. This chain uses TRBV7-2 with TRBJ2-1; D possibly corresponds to TRBD2 (6 bases). V shed 1 base and J shed 11 bases, with 18 bases lying between them. This CDR3 has 15 residues. Germline CDR1 is SGHTA and CDR2 is FQGNSA. DNA for the CDR3: TGTGCCAGCAGCTTAGGAAGAGGGGTAGCGGACAAGCAGTTCTTC. Amino acid sequence: CASSLGRGVADKQFF.

This clonotype has more than one count but fewer than ten. The chain is built from TRBV11-3 and TRBJ2-3; TRBD2 matches at 7 bases. The germline gives CDR1 SGHNT, CDR2 YENEEA. The CDR3 totals 14 residues. V shed 5 bases, J shed 4 bases, and the junction held 6 bases outside the gene matches. The CDR3 is CASSPLGGSDTQYF. In DNA form, the CDR3 reads TGTGCCAGCAGCCCCCTGGGAGGGTCAGATACGCAGTATTTT.